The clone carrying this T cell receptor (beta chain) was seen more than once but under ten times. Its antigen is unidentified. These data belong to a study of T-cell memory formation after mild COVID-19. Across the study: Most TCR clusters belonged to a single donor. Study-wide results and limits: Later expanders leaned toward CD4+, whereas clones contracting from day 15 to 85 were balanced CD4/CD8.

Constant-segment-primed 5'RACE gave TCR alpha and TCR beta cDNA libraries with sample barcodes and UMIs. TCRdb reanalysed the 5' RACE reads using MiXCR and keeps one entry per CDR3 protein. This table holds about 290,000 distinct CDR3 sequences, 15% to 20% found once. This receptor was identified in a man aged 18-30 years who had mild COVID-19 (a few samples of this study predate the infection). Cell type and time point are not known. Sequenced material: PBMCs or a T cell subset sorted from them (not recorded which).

This CDR3 reads CASSPRGIAGEQFF. Written as DNA, the CDR3 is TGTGCCAGCAGCCCCAGGGGGATTGCGGGTGAGCAGTTCTTC. The chain is built from TRBV7-6 and TRBJ2-1; 7 bases align to TRBD1. Looked up from germline, CDR1 is SGHVS and CDR2 is FNYEAQ. With 5 bases clipped from V and 9 bases from J, the junction kept 10 bases outside the gene matches. The CDR3 runs 14 residues.